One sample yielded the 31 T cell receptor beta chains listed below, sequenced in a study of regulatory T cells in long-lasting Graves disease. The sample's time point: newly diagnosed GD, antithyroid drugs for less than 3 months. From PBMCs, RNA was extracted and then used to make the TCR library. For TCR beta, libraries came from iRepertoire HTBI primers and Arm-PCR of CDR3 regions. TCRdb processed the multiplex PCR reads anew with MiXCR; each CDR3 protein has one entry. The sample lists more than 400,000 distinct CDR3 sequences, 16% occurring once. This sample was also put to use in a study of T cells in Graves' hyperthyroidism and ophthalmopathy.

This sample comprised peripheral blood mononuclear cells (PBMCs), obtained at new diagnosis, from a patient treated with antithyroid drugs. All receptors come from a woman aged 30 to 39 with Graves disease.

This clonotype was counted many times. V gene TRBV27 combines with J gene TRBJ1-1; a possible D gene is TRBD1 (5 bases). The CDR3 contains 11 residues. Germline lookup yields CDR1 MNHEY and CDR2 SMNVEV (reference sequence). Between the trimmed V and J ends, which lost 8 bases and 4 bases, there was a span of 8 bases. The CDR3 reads CASWGGTEAFF. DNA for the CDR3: TGTGCCAGCTGGGGGGGCACTGAAGCTTTCTTT.

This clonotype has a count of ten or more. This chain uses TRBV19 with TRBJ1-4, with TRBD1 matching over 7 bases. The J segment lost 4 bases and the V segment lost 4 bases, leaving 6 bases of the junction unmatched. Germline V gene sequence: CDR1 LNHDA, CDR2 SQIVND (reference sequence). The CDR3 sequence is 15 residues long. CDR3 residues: CASSTRTGYNEKLFF. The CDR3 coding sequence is TGTGCCAGTAGTACACGGACAGGCTATAATGAAAAACTGTTTTTT.

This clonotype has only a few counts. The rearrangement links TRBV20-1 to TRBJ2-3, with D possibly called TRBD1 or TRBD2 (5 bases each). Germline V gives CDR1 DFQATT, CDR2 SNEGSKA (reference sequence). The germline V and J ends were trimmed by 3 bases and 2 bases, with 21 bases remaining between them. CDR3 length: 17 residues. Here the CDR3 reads CSASPGRGHLLTDTQYF. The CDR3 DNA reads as TGCAGTGCTAGCCCGGGACGGGGCCACTTACTCACAGATACGCAGTATTTT.

CDR3 nucleotides: TGTGCCAGCAGTTACTCGATCCCGGGGACTGAAGCTTTCTTT. Translation: CASSYSIPGTEAFF. This chain links TRBV6-6 with TRBJ1-1; D is undetermined. V lost 0 bases and J lost 5, with 10 bases in between. CDR3 length equals 14 residues. Germline loops: CDR1 MNHNY, CDR2 SVGAGI (reference sequence).

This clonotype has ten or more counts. For the CDR3, the DNA is TGTGCCAGCAGCCGCGCTCCTAGCGGGAGACAACGGGAGCAGTTCTTC. It is translated as CASSRAPSGRQREQFF. The rearrangement joins TRBV6-2 or TRBV6-3 to TRBJ2-1, with 10 positions matching TRBD2. The CDR3 is made up of 16 amino acids. The V gene end was trimmed by 6 bases and the J gene end by 10 bases; junction bases not matched to a gene: 15. From germline, CDR1 is MNHEY and CDR2 SVGEGT.

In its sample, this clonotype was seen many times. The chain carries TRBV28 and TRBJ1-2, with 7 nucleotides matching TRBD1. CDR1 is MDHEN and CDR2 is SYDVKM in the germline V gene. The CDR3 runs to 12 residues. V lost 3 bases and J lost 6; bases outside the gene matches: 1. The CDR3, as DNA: TGTGCCAGCAGTTTCAGGGGGGATGGCTACACCTTC. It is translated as CASSFRGDGYTF.

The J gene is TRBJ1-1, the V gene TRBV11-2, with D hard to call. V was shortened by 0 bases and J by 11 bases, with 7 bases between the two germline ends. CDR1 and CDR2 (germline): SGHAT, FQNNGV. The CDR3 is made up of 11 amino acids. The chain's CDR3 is CASSLEGYAFF. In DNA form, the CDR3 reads TGTGCCAGCAGCTTAGAGGGGTATGCTTTCTTT. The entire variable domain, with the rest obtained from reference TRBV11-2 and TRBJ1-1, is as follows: EAGVAQSPRYKIIEKRQSVAFWCNPISGHATLYWYQQILGQGPKLLIQFQNNGVVDDSQLPKDRFSAERLKGVDSTLKIQPAKLEDSAVYLCASSLEGYAFFGQGTRLTVV.

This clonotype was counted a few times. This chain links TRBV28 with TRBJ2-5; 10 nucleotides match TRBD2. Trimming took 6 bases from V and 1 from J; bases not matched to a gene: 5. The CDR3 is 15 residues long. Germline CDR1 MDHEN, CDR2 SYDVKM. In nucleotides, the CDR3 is TGTGCCAGCAGGCGAGCGGGGGGGACCCAAGAGACCCAGTACTTC. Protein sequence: CASRRAGGTQETQYF.

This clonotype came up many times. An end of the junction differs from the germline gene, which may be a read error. The CDR3 here is CASSLGGVAGLNTEAFF. The CDR3 coding sequence is TGCGCCAGCAGCTTGGGTGGTGTTGCGGGGCTGAACACTGAAGCTTTCTTT. This chain connects TRBV5-5 to TRBJ1-1, with D perhaps TRBD1 (5 bases). There are 17 residues in the CDR3. The germline V gene has CDR1 SGHKS and CDR2 YYEKEE (reference sequence).

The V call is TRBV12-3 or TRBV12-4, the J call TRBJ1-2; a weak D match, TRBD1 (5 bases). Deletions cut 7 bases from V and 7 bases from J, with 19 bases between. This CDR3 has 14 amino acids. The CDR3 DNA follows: TGTGCCAGCAATGCGTGGGGGGGGGACGGTGGCTACACCTTC. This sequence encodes CASNAWGGDGGYTF.

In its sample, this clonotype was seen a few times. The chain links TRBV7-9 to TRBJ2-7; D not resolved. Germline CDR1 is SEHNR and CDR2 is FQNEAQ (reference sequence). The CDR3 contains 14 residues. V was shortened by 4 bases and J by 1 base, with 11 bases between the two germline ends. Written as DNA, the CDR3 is TGTGCCAGCAGCTACGATGTTTTTTCCTACGAGCAGTACTTC. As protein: CASSYDVFSYEQYF.

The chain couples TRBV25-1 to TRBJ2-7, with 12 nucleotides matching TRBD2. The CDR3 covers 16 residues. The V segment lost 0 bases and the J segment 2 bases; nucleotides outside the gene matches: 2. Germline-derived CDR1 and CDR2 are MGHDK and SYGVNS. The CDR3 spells CASSEYRTSGAYEQYF. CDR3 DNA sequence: TGTGCCAGCAGTGAATATAGGACTAGCGGGGCCTACGAGCAGTACTTC.

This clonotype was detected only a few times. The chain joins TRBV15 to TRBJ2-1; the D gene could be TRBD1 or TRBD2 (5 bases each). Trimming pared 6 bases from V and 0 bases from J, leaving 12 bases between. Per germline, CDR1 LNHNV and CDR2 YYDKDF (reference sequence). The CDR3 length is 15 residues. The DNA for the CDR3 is TGTGCCACCAGAGGGACGGCAAGCTCCTACAATGAGCAGTTCTTC. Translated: CATRGTASSYNEQFF.

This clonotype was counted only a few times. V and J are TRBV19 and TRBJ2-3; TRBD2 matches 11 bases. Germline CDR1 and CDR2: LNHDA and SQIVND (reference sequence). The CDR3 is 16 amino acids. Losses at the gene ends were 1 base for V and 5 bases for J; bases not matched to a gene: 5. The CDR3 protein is CASSIALAGGLDTQYF. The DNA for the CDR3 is TGTGCCAGTAGTATAGCCCTAGCGGGAGGACTAGATACGCAGTATTTT.

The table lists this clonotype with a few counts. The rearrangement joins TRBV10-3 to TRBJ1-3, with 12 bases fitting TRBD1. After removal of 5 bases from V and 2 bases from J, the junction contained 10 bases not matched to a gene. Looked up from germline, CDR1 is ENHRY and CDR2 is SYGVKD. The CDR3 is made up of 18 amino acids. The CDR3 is CAISPVGTGGAAGNTIYF. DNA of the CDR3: TGTGCCATCAGTCCTGTGGGGACAGGGGGCGCGGCTGGAAACACCATATATTTT.

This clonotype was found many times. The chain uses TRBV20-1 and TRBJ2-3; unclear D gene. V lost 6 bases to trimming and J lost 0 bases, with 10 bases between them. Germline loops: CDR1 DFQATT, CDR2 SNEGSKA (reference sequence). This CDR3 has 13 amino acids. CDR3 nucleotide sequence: TGCAGTGCAGGCGGCCGAAGCACAGATACGCAGTATTTT. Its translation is CSAGGRSTDTQYF.

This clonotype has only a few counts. CDR3 amino acids: CASSLGSSAKRYQETQYF. The CDR3 bases are TGCGCCAGCAGCTTGGGGTCTAGCGCGAAACGATACCAAGAGACCCAGTACTTC. The chain couples TRBV5-1 to TRBJ2-5; D is possibly TRBD2 (6 bases). V was shortened by 0 bases and J by 0 bases, with 18 bases between the two germline ends. This CDR3 comprises 18 residues. In germline, CDR1 is SGHRS, CDR2 YFSETQ.

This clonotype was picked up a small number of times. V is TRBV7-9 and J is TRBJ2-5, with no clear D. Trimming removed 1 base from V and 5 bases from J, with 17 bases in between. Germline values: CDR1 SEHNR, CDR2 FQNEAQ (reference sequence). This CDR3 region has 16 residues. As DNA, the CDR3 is TGTGCCAGCAGCTTAGGGGAATTTGAGGTTAAGGAGACCCAGTACTTC. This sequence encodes CASSLGEFEVKETQYF.

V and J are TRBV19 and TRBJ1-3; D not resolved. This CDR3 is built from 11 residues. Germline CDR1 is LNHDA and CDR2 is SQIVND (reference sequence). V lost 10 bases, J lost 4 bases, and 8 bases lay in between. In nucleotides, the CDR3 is TGTGCCACCGTTGCCGGAAACACCATATATTTT. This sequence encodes CATVAGNTIYF.

The CDR3 spells CASSGGLAGPVPHNEQFF. The CDR3 DNA reads TGCGCCAGCAGCGGCGGACTAGCGGGACCCGTACCGCACAATGAGCAGTTCTTC. The rearrangement joins TRBV5-1 to TRBJ2-1; 12 nucleotides agree with TRBD2. J lost 5 bases, V lost 4 bases, and 13 bases had no gene match. Germline V gene sequence: CDR1 SGHRS, CDR2 YFSETQ. The CDR3 has 18 residues.

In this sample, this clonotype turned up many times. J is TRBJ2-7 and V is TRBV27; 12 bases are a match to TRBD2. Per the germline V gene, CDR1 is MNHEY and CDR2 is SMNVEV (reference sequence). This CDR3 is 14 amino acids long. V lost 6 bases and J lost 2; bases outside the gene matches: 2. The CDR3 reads CASSRTSGAYEQYF. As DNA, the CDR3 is TGTGCCAGCAGCCGGACTAGCGGGGCCTACGAGCAGTACTTC.

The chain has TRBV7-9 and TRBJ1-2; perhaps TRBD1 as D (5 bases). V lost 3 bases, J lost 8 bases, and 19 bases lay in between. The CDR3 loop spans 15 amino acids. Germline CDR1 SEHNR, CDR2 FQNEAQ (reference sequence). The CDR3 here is CASSFPASGGWGYTF. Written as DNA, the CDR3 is TGTGCCAGCAGCTTCCCAGCCAGCGGGGGATGGGGCTACACCTTC.

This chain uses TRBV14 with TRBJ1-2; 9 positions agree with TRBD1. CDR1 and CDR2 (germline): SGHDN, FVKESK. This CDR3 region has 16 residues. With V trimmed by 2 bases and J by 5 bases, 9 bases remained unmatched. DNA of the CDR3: TGTGCCAGCAGCCAAAGCCCGGGACAGGGAGTTTATGGCTACACCTTC. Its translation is CASSQSPGQGVYGYTF.

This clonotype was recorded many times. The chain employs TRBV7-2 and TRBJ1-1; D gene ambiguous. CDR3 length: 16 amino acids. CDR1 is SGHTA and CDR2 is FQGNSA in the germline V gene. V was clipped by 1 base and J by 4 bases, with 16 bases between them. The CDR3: CASSLGSRVKGTEAFF. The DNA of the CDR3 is TGTGCCAGCAGCTTAGGTTCTCGGGTTAAGGGCACTGAAGCTTTCTTT.

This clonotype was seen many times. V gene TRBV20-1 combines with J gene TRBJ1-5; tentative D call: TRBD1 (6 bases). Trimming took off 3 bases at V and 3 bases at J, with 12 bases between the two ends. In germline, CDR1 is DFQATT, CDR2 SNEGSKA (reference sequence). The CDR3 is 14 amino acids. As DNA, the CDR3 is TGCAGTGCTAGCGGGGGGGCGAACAATCAGCCCCAGCATTTT. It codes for CSASGGANNQPQHF.

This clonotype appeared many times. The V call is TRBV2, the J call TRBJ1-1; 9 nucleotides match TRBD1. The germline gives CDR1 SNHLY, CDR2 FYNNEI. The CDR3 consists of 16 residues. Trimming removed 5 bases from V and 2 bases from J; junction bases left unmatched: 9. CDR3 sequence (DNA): TGTGCCAGCAGTCTCTACGGACAGGGGACTAACACTGAAGCTTTCTTT. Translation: CASSLYGQGTNTEAFF.

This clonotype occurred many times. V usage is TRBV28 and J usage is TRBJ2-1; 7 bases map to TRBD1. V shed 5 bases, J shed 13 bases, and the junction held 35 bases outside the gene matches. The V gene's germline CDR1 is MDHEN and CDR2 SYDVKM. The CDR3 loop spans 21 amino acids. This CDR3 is CASSPSPATPRDRAEVMSQFF. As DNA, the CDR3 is TGTGCCAGCAGTCCCTCACCCGCGACCCCGAGGGACAGAGCCGAGGTAATGTCCCAGTTCTTC. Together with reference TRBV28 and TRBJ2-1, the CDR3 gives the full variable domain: DVKVTQSSRYLVKRTGEKVFLECVQDMDHENMFWYRQDPGLGLRLIYFSYDVKMKEKGDIPEGYSVSREKKERFSLILESASTNQTSMYLCASSPSPATPRDRAEVMSQFFGPGTRLTVL.

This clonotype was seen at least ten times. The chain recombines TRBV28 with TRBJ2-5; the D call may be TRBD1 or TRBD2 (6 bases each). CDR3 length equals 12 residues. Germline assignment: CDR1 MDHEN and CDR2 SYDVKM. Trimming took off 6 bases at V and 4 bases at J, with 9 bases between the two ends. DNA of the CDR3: TGTGCCAGCAGGGAGGGGGGAGAGACCCAGTACTTC. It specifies CASREGGETQYF.

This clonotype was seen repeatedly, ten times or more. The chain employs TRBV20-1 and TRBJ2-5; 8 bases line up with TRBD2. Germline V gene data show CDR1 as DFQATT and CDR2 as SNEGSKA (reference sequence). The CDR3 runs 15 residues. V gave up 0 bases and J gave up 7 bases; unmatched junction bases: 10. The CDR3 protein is CSARDSGGRLRTQYF. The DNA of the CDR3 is TGCAGTGCTAGAGATTCGGGGGGGAGGTTGCGGACCCAGTACTTC.

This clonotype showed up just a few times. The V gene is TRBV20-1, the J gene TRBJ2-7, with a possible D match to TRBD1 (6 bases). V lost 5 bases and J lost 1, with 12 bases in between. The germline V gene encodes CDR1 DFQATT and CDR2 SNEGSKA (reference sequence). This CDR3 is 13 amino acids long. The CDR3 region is CSAPGTFSYEQYF. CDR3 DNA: TGCAGTGCTCCCGGGACATTTTCCTACGAGCAGTACTTC.

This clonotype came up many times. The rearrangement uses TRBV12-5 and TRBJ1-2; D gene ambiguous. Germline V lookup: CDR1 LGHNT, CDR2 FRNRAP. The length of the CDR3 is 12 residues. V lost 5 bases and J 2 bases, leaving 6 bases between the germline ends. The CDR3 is CASGKGNYGYTF. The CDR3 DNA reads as TGTGCTAGTGGTAAAGGGAACTATGGCTACACCTTC.